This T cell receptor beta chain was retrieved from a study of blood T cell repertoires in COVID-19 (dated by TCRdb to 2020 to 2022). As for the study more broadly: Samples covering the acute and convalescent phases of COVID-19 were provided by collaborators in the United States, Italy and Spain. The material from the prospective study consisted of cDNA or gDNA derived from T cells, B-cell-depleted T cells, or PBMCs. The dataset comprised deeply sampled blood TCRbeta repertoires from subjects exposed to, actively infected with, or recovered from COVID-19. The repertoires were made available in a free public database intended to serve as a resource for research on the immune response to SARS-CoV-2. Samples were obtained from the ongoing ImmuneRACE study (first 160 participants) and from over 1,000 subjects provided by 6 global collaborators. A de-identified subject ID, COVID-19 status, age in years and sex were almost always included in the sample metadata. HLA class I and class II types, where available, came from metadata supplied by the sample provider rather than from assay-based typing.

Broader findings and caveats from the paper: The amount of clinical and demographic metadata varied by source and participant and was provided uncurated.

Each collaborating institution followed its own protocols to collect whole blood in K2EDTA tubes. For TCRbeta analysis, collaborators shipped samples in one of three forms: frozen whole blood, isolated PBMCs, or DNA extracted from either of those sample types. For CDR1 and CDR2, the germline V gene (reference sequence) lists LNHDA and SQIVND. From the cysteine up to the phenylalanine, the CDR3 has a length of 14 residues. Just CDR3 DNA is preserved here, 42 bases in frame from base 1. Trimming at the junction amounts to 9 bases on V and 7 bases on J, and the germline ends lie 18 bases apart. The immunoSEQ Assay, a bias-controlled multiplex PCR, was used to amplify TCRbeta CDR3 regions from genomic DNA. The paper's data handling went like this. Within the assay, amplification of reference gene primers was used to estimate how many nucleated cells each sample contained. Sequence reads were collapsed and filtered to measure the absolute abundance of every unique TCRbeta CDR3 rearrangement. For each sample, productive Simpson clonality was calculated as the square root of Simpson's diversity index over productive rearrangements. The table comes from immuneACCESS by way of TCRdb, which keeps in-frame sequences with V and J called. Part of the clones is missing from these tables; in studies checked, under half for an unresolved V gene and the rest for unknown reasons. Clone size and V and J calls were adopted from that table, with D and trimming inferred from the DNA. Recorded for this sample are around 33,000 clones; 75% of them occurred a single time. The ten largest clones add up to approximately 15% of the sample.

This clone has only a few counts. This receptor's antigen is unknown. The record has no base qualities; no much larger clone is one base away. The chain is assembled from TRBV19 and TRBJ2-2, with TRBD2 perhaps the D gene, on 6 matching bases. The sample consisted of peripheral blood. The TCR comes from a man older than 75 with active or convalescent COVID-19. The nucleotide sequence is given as TGTGCCAGCAACCTTGGAGGGTCGGTCGGGGAGCTGTTTTTT. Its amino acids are CASNLGGSVGELFF.